A selection of T cell receptor beta chains follows, all from one sample in a study of tumor-infiltrating lymphocytes in primary liver carcinoma. From the multiplex PCR reads, TCRdb called clonotypes with MiXCR, one entry per CDR3 protein. The data contain 85,000 to 100,000 distinct CDR3 sequences, around 68% of them seen just once; the ten biggest clones take up around 25%. The sample comprised tumor-adjacent normal liver tissue. These receptors were collected from a man aged 40-50 years with primary liver carcinoma and hepatitis B virus infection. Each CDR3 is given with its conserved first and last residue. The D gene is left open where the match is weak. Only some rows state a clone size, as once, few, many or a class for expanded clones.

NA NA TRBJ2-2 TRBV11-2 TGTGCCAGCAGCTTTGATTGGGATAGGGTCGGCACCGGGGAGCTTTTTTTT CASSFDWDRVGTGELFF
few NA TRBJ2-7 TRBV7-8 TGTGCCAGCAGCTTAGGTGCCTACGAGCAGTACTTC CASSLGAYEQYF
many NA TRBJ1-4 TRBV10-3 TGTGCCATCAGTGAGTCAAGATTTAATGAAAAACTGTTTTTT CAISESRFNEKLFF
NA NA TRBJ1-3 TRBV28 TGTACCAGCAGTTACCCTACGGACAGATTCTCTGGAAACACCATATATTTT CTSSYPTDRFSGNTIYF
many NA TRBJ1-2 TRBV4-1 TGCGCCAGCAGCCAAGCGCTTGCTAACTATGGCTACACCTTC CASSQALANYGYTF
NA NA TRBJ2-7 TRBV11-2 TGTGACAGCAGCTCTGGGAGGGGGACCCTTGGAGAGCAGTACTTC CDSSSGRGTLGEQYF
NA TRBD1 TRBJ2-7 TRBV11-2 TGTTCCAGCAGCTCAGGACAGGGCGGCCACGAGCAATACTTC CSSSSGQGGHEQYF
NA TRBD2 TRBJ2-4 TRBV6-1 TGTGCCAGCATTCTAGCGGGCCTAAACACTCAGTACTTC CASILAGLNTQYF
few TRBD1 TRBJ2-1 TRBV30 TGTGCCTGGAGTGTGGCAGGGGGCATCGGTGAGCAGTTCTTC CAWSVAGGIGEQFF
many NA TRBJ1-4 TRBV12-3/TRBV12-4 TGTGCCAGCAGTTTACAGGAGTTTTCGGAAAAACTGTTTTTT CASSLQEFSEKLFF
NA NA TRBJ2-3 TRBV6-1 TGTGCCAGCAGCGGAAGGCGGTCTTCGGGACGTAAGTCCACAGATACGCAGTATTTT CASSGRRSSGRKSTDTQYF
NA NA TRBJ2-7 TRBV20-1 TGCAGTGTTAGAGATTACATCGAGCAGTACTTC CSVRDYIEQYF
NA NA TRBJ2-1 TRBV28 TGTGCCAGTAGTTTCAGAAGCTCCTACAATGTGCAGTTCTTC CASSFRSSYNVQFF
many NA TRBJ2-7 TRBV29-1 TGCAGCGTTGAGGGGGCCAACGAGCAGTACTTC CSVEGANEQYF
NA NA TRBJ2-7 TRBV4-1 TGCGCCAGGAGCCCGATGGGGACGGGATACGAGCAGTACTTC CARSPMGTGYEQYF
many NA TRBJ1-1 TRBV5-1 TGCGCCAGCAGCACGGGACAGAACACTGAAGCTTTCTTT CASSTGQNTEAFF
NA NA TRBJ2-2 TRBV11-2 TGTGCCAGCAGTTTAGTGGCGCTAGAGGGAACCGGGGAGTTGTTTTTT CASSLVALEGTGELFF
NA NA TRBJ2-1 TRBV11-2 TGTTCCAGCAGCTTCTTACTCGATGAGCAGTTCTTC CSSSFLLDEQFF
NA NA TRBJ2-1 TRBV5-5 TGTGTCAGCAGCTCCAGGGGAGGTCGCTCCTACAATGAGCAGTTCTTC CVSSSRGGRSYNEQFF
NA NA TRBJ2-1 TRBV11-1 TGTGCCAGCAGCTCGTCCAAACTCGATGAGCAGTTCTTC CASSSSKLDEQFF
NA NA TRBJ1-1 TRBV6-5 TGTGCCACCAGTTACGCGGGGGACGGAGCGGGAGTAGTTTTCTTT CATSYAGDGAGVVFF
NA TRBD2 TRBJ2-1 TRBV28 TGTGCCAGCAGCTTTAGCGGGAAGTCCTACAATGAGCAGTTCTTC CASSFSGKSYNEQFF
NA NA TRBJ2-1 TRBV4-1 TGCGCCAGCAACCAAGGCCCCGGGGACTCATACAATGAGCAGTTCTTC CASNQGPGDSYNEQFF
NA NA TRBJ2-3 TRBV29-1 TGCAGCGTTGAGGATAAGCCAGATACGCAGTATTTT CSVEDKPDTQYF
NA TRBD1 TRBJ2-1 TRBV29-1 TGCAACGGATTGCCGGGACAGGGGGTGAATGAGCAGCTCTTC CNGLPGQGVNEQLF
NA NA TRBJ2-3 TRBV11-2 TGTGCCAGCAGCTTACAACTAGTCCTTAACACAGATACGCGGTATTTT CASSLQLVLNTDTRYF
many NA TRBJ1-5 TRBV6-1 TGTGCCAGCAGTGATATGAGGGATCAGCCCCAGCATTTT CASSDMRDQPQHF
many NA TRBJ2-3 TRBV5-6 TGTGCCAGCAGCTTAGGACTGGTCACAGATACGCAGTATTTT CASSLGLVTDTQYF
NA TRBD1 TRBJ2-5 TRBV11-2 TGTGTCAGCAGCTTGGGGACAGGGCAAGAGGCCCAGTACTTC CVSSLGTGQEAQYF
NA TRBD1 TRBJ2-7 TRBV28 TGTGCCAGCAATCCCATCACCAGGACAGGGTTTTTCGGCGAGCAGTACTTC CASNPITRTGFFGEQYF
many NA TRBJ1-2 TRBV6-5 TGTGCCAGCAGAAACCCGGGGAGGGGAGGTGGCTACACCTTC CASRNPGRGGGYTF
NA NA TRBJ2-7 TRBV11-2 TGTACCAGCAGCCTCGGCGAGACTCTACCCTACGAGCAGAACTTC CTSSLGETLPYEQNF
NA TRBD1 TRBJ2-2 TRBV2 TGTGCCAGCAGCTACGGGACAGCGAACACCGGGGAGCTGTTTTTT CASSYGTANTGELFF
once TRBD2 TRBJ2-3 TRBV2 TGTGCCAGCACCCAAGCGGGAGGGATCACAGATACGCAGTATTTT CASTQAGGITDTQYF
NA NA TRBJ2-1 TRBV2 TGTGCCAGCAAGGCGGACACAGACAATGAGCAGTTCTTC CASKADTDNEQFF
NA NA TRBJ2-7 TRBV5-1 TGCGCCAGCAGCCGAGACTCCGTTGCCTACGAGCAGTACTTC CASSRDSVAYEQYF
NA NA TRBJ2-3 TRBV29-1 TGCAGCATTGATCCGGAACAGGGAACAGATACGCAGTATTTT CSIDPEQGTDTQYF
many NA TRBJ2-1 TRBV29-1 TGCAGCGTTGATGCTCAGAGGAGCAATGAGCAGTTCTTC CSVDAQRSNEQFF
NA NA TRBJ2-1 TRBV12-3/TRBV12-4 TGTGCCAGTAATACAGGTCAGAGGGCCAATGAGCAGTTCTTC CASNTGQRANEQFF
NA TRBD2 TRBJ2-5 TRBV11-2 TGTACCAGCCAAGCGGGAGGGCCGTCAGAGACCCAGTACTTC CTSQAGGPSETQYF
NA NA TRBJ2-1 TRBV11-2 TGTGCCATCAATCCTAGCACGAGCTCCTACAATGAGCAGTTCTTC CAINPSTSSYNEQFF
NA NA TRBJ2-7 TRBV29-1 TGCAGCGTACGGGTAGCTTACGACCAATACTTC CSVRVAYDQYF
NA NA TRBJ2-5 TRBV28 TGTGCCAGCAGTTTCGTTACTAATACTCAAGAGACCCAGTACTTC CASSFVTNTQETQYF
NA NA TRBJ1-6 TRBV6-6 TGTGCCAGCAGTTACTCGACCCCGGATAATTCACCCCTCCACTTT CASSYSTPDNSPLHF
many NA TRBJ2-5 TRBV5-4 TGTGCCAGCAGCTTGGGGGCAGAGCCACAAGAGACCCAGTACTTC CASSLGAEPQETQYF
NA NA TRBJ2-3 TRBV9 TGTGCCAGCAGCGTAGAAGGGCAGGGCGTAAGCACAGATACGCAGTATTTT CASSVEGQGVSTDTQYF
NA NA TRBJ2-5 TRBV19 TGTGCCAGTAGTAGTATGGGCCAAGAGACCCAGTACTTC CASSSMGQETQYF
many NA TRBJ2-5 TRBV6-1 TGTGCCAGCAGTGAAGTTGCGGAGACCCAGTACTTC CASSEVAETQYF
NA NA TRBJ1-4 TRBV11-2 TGTGCCAGCAGCTTAGATGTTGGGGACAAAAAACTGCTTTTT CASSLDVGDKKLLF
NA TRBD2 TRBJ2-2 TRBV6-1 TGTGTCAGCAGTGTGCGACTAGCAGGAGACGTTAACACCGGGGAGCTGTTTTTT CVSSVRLAGDVNTGELFF
NA NA TRBJ2-7 TRBV28 TGTGCCAGCAGTTTCGATTACAACTACGAACAGTACTTC CASSFDYNYEQYF
few NA TRBJ1-1 TRBV29-1 TGCAGCGCCGTAAGCCCTCAGGGATGGACTGAAGCTTTCTTT CSAVSPQGWTEAFF
many TRBD1 TRBJ2-1 TRBV29-1 TGCAGCGTTGAAGGGGGACAGACCTACAATGAGCAGTTCTTC CSVEGGQTYNEQFF